The rows below give T cell receptor beta chains drawn from one sample of a study of cytomegalovirus exposure and HLA in healthy donors. This table comes from immunoSEQ multiplex PCR, and its TCRdb copy is limited to in-frame clones, with some not included. Of about 130,000 clones detected, roughly 70% appear once; the ten largest clones hold 3.1%. Sequenced material: PBMCs. The receptors come from a man aged 25 to 40 in good health and CMV-seronegative. The CDR3 runs from the conserved cysteine through the conserved F or W. D genes are given only for firm matches. Rows give clone size only sometimes, using once, few, many, or a class for an expanded clone.

V gene	clone size	J gene	D gene	CDR3 DNA	CDR3 protein
TRBV9	few	TRBJ2-1	TRBD1	TGTGCCAGCACCTCCGGACAGGGGGCACGGAATGAGCAGTTCTTC	CASTSGQGARNEQFF
TRBV7-9	once	TRBJ1-5	TRBD1	TGTGCCAGCAGCTTAGCGGGGACAGGAAAGGATCAGCCCCAGCATTTT	CASSLAGTGKDQPQHF
TRBV11-3	NA	TRBJ1-1	TRBD1	TGTGCCAGCAGCTTAGAGCCGGGACAGAAAGCTTTCTTT	CASSLEPGQKAFF
TRBV27	NA	TRBJ2-7	NA	TGTGCCAGCAGTTCCTTACAGGGATTTCGGTACGAGCAGTACTTC	CASSSLQGFRYEQYF
TRBV6-6	NA	TRBJ2-5	NA	TGTGCCAGCAGTTATCCATTTGAGATACAAGAGACCCAGTACTTC	CASSYPFEIQETQYF
TRBV30	NA	TRBJ2-5	NA	TGTGCCTGGAGTGTAACAAGACCGGGGGAGCAGTACTTC	CAWSVTRPGEQYF
TRBV20-1	NA	TRBJ2-3	NA	TGCAGTGCTAGATCGGGAGATACGCAGTATTTT	CSARSGDTQYF
TRBV6-1	NA	TRBJ1-1	NA	TGTGCCAGCAGTGAAGTTTTAGCGGAGGGGACTGAAGCTTTCTTT	CASSEVLAEGTEAFF
TRBV7-9	NA	TRBJ2-7	NA	TGTGCCAGCAGCTACGACAGCTATGCCCACGAGCAGTACTTC	CASSYDSYAHEQYF
TRBV27	NA	TRBJ1-2	TRBD1	TGTGCCAGCAGTTTATCCCCATGGGACAGGGGAGGTGGCTACACCTTC	CASSLSPWDRGGGYTF
TRBV6-1	few	TRBJ1-4	NA	TGTGCCAGCAGTGAATTCGGGACTCTGAATGAAAAACTGTTTTTT	CASSEFGTLNEKLFF
TRBV7-6	NA	TRBJ2-1	NA	TGTGCCAGCAGCTTTCGACTCGACAATGAGCAGTTCTTC	CASSFRLDNEQFF
TRBV10-3	NA	TRBJ2-7	NA	TGTGCCATCAGGCAGGGGGGTAGTATCTACGAGCAGTACTTC	CAIRQGGSIYEQYF
TRBV4-1	NA	TRBJ2-7	TRBD1	TGCGCCAGCAGCCGGGGACAGGGGAACGACGAGCAGTACTTC	CASSRGQGNDEQYF
TRBV18	NA	TRBJ1-2	NA	TGTGCCAGCTCACCCGGCGGGTTTGTTGGTGGCTACACCTTC	CASSPGGFVGGYTF
TRBV6-5	NA	TRBJ1-2	TRBD1	TGTGCCAGCCATCGCCCGGGACAGGGGAATGGCTACACCTTC	CASHRPGQGNGYTF
TRBV7-9	NA	TRBJ2-1	NA	TGTGCCAGCAGCTCGAGTGGTGGGGCTAAGGATGAGCAGTTCTTC	CASSSSGGAKDEQFF
TRBV28	once	TRBJ2-5	NA	TGTGCCACCTCCGGGACACAAAGTTTAGAGACCCAGTACTTC	CATSGTQSLETQYF
TRBV19	NA	TRBJ2-7	NA	TGTGCCAGTAGTATATCGGTAACAGTGAACTACGAGCAGTACTTC	CASSISVTVNYEQYF
TRBV5-5	NA	TRBJ2-5	TRBD2	TGTGCCAGCAGCTTAGCGGGGACTCCCCCAGAGACCCAGTACTTC	CASSLAGTPPETQYF
TRBV19	NA	TRBJ1-1	TRBD1	TGTGCCAGTAGTCTCAGGGGGCCTGAAGCTTTCTTT	CASSLRGPEAFF
TRBV9	NA	TRBJ2-7	TRBD2	TGTGCCAGCAGCGTTGACCCGGGACTAGCGGGATCTCGGGAGCAGTACTTC	CASSVDPGLAGSREQYF
TRBV30	NA	TRBJ2-2	TRBD1	TGTGCCTGGAGGGGACAGGGGAACACCGGGGAGCTGTTTTTT	CAWRGQGNTGELFF
TRBV7-2	NA	TRBJ2-7	TRBD2	TGTGCCAGCAGCTTTGGCGGGAGTAACGAGCAGTACTTC	CASSFGGSNEQYF
TRBV7-8	NA	TRBJ2-1	NA	TGTGCCAGCAGCTTAACTACAGCGGTCAATGAGCAGTTCTTC	CASSLTTAVNEQFF
TRBV7-2	NA	TRBJ1-6	NA	TGTGCCAGCAGCTCTGGCTTGACCTATAATTCACCCCTCCACTTT	CASSSGLTYNSPLHF
TRBV7-6	few	TRBJ2-2	TRBD2	TGTGCCAGCAGCTTAGTAGCGGGAGAAGGGGTCGGGGAGCTGTTTTTT	CASSLVAGEGVGELFF
TRBV28	NA	TRBJ1-2	NA	TGTGCCAGCACTCAAGGGGTCTATGGCTACACCTTC	CASTQGVYGYTF
TRBV9	once	TRBJ1-1	NA	TGTGCCAGCAGCGTAGAAGGAGGCCTTGATATGGGCACTGAAGCTTTCTTT	CASSVEGGLDMGTEAFF
TRBV5-1	NA	TRBJ2-1	TRBD2	TGCGCCAGCAGCTCGAATAGCGGGAGGCACAATGAGCAGTTCTTC	CASSSNSGRHNEQFF
TRBV7-2	NA	TRBJ1-2	TRBD1	TGTGCCAGCAGCTCATACTTGACAGGGAGCGGGGGCTACACCTTC	CASSSYLTGSGGYTF
TRBV12-5	NA	TRBJ2-5	NA	TGTGCTAGTGGTTTCTCCGCCGAGTCACAAGAGACCCAGTACTTC	CASGFSAESQETQYF
TRBV30	NA	TRBJ2-2	NA	TGTGCCTGCCTCCAGTACACCGGGGAGCTGTTTTTT	CACLQYTGELFF
TRBV7-2	NA	TRBJ1-1	TRBD1	TGTGCCAGCAGCTCGGGGACAGTAAACACTGAAGCTTTCTTT	CASSSGTVNTEAFF
TRBV11-2	few	TRBJ1-4	TRBD1	TGTGCCAGCAGCCTCTACCCCGGGACAGGGGCTGCAACTAATGAAAAACTGTTTTTT	CASSLYPGTGAATNEKLFF
TRBV4-2	NA	TRBJ2-7	TRBD2	TGTGCCAGCAGCCAAGCGGGTCGGGGGGGAAGTAGGGAGCAGTACTTC	CASSQAGRGGSREQYF
TRBV6-5	NA	TRBJ2-7	TRBD1	TGTGCCAGCAGCACGGACAGGGGATCCTACGAGCAGTACTTC	CASSTDRGSYEQYF
TRBV6-6	NA	TRBJ1-5	TRBD1	TGTGCCAGCAGTTACGCGGCCCCGACAGGGGAACAGCCCCAGCATTTT	CASSYAAPTGEQPQHF
TRBV9	NA	TRBJ1-2	TRBD1	TGTGCCAGCAGCCCTACAGGGGCAGCTAACTATGGCTACACCTTC	CASSPTGAANYGYTF
TRBV4-1	NA	TRBJ2-7	NA	TGCGCCAGCAGCCAAGACCAGGGGTCCACCTACGAGCAGTACTTC	CASSQDQGSTYEQYF
TRBV6-5	NA	TRBJ1-3	TRBD1	TGTGCCAGCAGTGGGACAGTCTCTGGAAACACCATATATTTT	CASSGTVSGNTIYF
TRBV27	few	TRBJ2-4	TRBD2	TGTGCCAGCGGATTAAGGACTAGCGGGGGGCCAAACATTCAGTACTTC	CASGLRTSGGPNIQYF
TRBV5-1	NA	TRBJ2-5	TRBD1	TGCGCCAGCAGACCCGCCGCGGACAGGTCCCCCGAGACCCAGTACTTC	CASRPAADRSPETQYF
TRBV9	NA	TRBJ2-2	NA	TGTGCCAGCAGCGTAGATTCAGGATTAAACACCGGGGAGCTGTTTTTT	CASSVDSGLNTGELFF
TRBV10-3	NA	TRBJ2-3	TRBD1	TGTGCCATCAGTGGGATTGACAGGGCCCAGAGTAGCACAGATACGCAGTATTTT	CAISGIDRAQSSTDTQYF
TRBV6-5	NA	TRBJ1-4	NA	TGTGCCAGCCGGGAGGGGGGTTTCGGAAAACTGTTTTTT	CASREGGFGKLFF
TRBV5-1	NA	TRBJ1-2	TRBD1	TGCGCCAGCAGCTCTGACAGGGTGGGAGTTGACTATGGCTACACCTTC	CASSSDRVGVDYGYTF
TRBV7-2	NA	TRBJ2-5	NA	TGTGCCAGCAGCTCCGAGGATAGCGGAGAGACCCAGTACTTC	CASSSEDSGETQYF
TRBV30	once	TRBJ2-3	NA	TGTGCCTGGCAGGGCACAGATACGCAGTATTTT	CAWQGTDTQYF
TRBV2	NA	TRBJ1-1	NA	TGTGCCAGCATCCGGACAGAGAACACTGAAGCTTTCTTT	CASIRTENTEAFF
TRBV7-6	few	TRBJ2-5	NA	TGTGCCAGCAGCCTGGAGCAAGAGACCCAGTACTTC	CASSLEQETQYF
TRBV7-9	NA	TRBJ2-7	NA	TGTGCCAGCAGCCCTCAGGGGAGCCGAACCCACGAGCAGTACTTC	CASSPQGSRTHEQYF
TRBV5-1	NA	TRBJ1-6	NA	TGCGCCAGCAGCTTGGATGGCAGGGAGGATTCACCCCTCCACTTT	CASSLDGREDSPLHF